This entry features one T cell receptor beta chain sequence. As yet, its antigen is unknown. A read error may produce the germline difference seen at one junction end. CDR1 and CDR2 (germline): MNHEY, SVGEGT. The CDR3 loop spans 15 amino acids. The record originates from a study of blood T cells in healthy people across ages. Study-wide results and caveats: Higher diversity, along with more naive CD4+ cells, distinguished long-lived donors from aged donors.

It was with a sample-barcoded 5' primer and a J-beta primer mix that a second PCR of roughly 6 to 12 cycles was run. MiXCR, applied by TCRdb to the 5' RACE reads, yields one record per CDR3 protein. The sample contains 730,000 or so distinct CDR3 sequences, around two fifths of which appear only once. In each sample, at least 7 million PBMCs were isolated. Total RNA extracted from each sample amounted to at least 6 micrograms. The V gene is TRBV6-2 or TRBV6-3, the J gene TRBJ1-6; 10 nucleotides align to TRBD1. The source material was blood. The receptor's source is a man older than 75 in good health. The chain's CDR3 is CASSYSETGGSPLHF. CDR3 in DNA: TGTGCCAGTAGTTACTCGGAGACAGGGGGCTCACCCCTCCACTTT.